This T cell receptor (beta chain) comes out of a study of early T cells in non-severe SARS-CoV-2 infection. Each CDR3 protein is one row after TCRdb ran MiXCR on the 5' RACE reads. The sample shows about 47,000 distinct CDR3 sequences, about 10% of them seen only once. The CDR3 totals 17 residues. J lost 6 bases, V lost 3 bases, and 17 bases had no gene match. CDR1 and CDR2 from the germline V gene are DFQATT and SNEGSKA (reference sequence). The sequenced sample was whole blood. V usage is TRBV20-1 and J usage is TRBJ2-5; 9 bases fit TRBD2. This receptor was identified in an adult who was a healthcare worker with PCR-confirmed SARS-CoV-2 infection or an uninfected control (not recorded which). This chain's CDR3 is CSARTGRLAGPQKTQYF. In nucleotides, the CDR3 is TGCAGTGCTAGGACCGGTCGGCTAGCGGGACCCCAGAAGACCCAGTACTTC.